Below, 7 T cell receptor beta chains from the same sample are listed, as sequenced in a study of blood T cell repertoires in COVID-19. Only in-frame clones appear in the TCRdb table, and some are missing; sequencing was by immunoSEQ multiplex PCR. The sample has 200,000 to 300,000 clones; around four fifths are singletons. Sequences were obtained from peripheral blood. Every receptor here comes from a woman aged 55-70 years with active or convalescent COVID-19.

The CDR3 spells CASSVEAGGGSPLHF. The CDR3 DNA is TGTGCCAGCAGCGTAGAGGCGGGGGGCGGTTCACCCCTCCACTTT. The V and J genes are TRBV9 and TRBJ1-6; TRBD1 is a possible D gene (6 bases). Germline lookup yields CDR1 SGDLS and CDR2 YYNGEE. The germline V and J ends were trimmed by 0 bases and 9 bases, with 13 bases remaining between them. The CDR3 consists of 15 residues.

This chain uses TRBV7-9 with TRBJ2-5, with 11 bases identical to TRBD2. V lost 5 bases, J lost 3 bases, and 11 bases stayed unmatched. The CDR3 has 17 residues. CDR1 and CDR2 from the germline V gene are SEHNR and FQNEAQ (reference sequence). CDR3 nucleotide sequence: TGTGCCAGCAGCAATTTTTTGAGGGGACTAGCGGAAGAGACCCAGTACTTC. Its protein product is CASSNFLRGLAEETQYF.

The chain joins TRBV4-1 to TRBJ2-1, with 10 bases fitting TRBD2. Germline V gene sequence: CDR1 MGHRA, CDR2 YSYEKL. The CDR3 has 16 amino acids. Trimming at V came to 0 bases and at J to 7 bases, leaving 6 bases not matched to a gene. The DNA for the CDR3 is TGCGCCAGCAGCCAAGAAGAAGCTAGCGGGAGTAATGAGCAGTTCTTC. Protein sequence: CASSQEEASGSNEQFF.

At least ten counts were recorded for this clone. DNA for the CDR3: TGTGCCTGGAAATGGTCGGGAGGGCCGGGGGAGCAGTACTTC. It codes for CAWKWSGGPGEQYF. The chain employs TRBV30 and TRBJ2-7; 8 nucleotides align to TRBD2. Germline V gene data show CDR1 as GTSNPN and CDR2 as SVGIG (reference sequence). V lost 4 bases to trimming and J lost 7 bases; unmatched junction nucleotides: 12. The CDR3 runs 14 residues.

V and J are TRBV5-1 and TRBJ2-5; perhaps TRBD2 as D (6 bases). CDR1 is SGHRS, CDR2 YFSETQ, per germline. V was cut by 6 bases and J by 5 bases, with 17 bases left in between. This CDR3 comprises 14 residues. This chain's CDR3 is CASTAGLSGETQYF. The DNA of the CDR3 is TGCGCCAGCACCGCGGGACTTTCCGGGGAGACCCAGTACTTC.

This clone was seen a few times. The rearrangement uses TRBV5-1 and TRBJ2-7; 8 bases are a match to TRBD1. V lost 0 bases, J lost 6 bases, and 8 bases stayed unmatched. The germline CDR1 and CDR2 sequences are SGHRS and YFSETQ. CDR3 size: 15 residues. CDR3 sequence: CASSLVAGGEGEQYF. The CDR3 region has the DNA TGCGCCAGCAGCTTGGTCGCAGGGGGCGAGGGCGAGCAGTACTTC.

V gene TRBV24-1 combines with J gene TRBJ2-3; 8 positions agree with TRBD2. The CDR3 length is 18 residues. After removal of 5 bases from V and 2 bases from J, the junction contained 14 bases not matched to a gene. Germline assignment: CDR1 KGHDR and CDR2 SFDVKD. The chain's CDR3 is CATSAQAGDTLSTDTQYF. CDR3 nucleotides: TGTGCCACCAGTGCCCAAGCGGGAGACACATTATCCACAGATACGCAGTATTTT.